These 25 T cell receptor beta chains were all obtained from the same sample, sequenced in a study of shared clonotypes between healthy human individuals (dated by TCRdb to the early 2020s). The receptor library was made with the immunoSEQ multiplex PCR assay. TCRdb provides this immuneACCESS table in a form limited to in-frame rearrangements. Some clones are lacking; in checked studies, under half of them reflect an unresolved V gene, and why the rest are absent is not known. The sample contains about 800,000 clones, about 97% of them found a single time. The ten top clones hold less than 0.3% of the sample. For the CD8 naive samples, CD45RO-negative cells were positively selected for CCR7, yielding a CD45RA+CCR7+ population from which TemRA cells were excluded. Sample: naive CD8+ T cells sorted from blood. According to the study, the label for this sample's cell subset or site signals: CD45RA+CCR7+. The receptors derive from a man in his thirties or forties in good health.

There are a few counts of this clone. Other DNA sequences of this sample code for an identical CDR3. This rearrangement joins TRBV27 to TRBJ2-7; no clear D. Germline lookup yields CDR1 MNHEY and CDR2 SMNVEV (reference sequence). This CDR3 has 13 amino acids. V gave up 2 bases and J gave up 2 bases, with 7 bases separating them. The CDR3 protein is CASSLKQTYEQYF. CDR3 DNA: TGTGCCAGCAGTTTAAAGCAAACCTACGAGCAGTACTTC.

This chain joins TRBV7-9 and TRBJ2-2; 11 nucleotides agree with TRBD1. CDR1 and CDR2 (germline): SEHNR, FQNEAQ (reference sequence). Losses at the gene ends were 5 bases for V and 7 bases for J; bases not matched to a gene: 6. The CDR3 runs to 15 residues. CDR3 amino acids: CASSPWTGGHGELFF. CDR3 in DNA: TGTGCCAGCAGCCCATGGACAGGGGGCCACGGGGAGCTGTTTTTT.

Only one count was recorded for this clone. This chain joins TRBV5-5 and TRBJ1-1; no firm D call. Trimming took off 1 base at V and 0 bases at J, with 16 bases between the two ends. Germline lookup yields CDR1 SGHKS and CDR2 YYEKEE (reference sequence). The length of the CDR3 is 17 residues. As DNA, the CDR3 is TGTGCCAGCAGCTTGTTACTTATCGGGGTCGTGAACACTGAAGCTTTCTTT. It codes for CASSLLLIGVVNTEAFF.

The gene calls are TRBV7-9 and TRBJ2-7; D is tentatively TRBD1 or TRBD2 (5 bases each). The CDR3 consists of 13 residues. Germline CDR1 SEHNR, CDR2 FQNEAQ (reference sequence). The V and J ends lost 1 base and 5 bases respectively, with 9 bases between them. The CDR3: CASSLGGRDEQYF. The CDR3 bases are TGTGCCAGCAGCTTAGGGGGACGGGACGAGCAGTACTTC.

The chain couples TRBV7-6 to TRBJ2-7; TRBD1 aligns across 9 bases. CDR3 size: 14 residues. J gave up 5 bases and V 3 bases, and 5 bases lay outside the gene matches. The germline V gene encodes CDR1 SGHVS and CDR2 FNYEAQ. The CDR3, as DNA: TGTGCCAGCAGCTTTGGGACAGGGAACAACGAGCAGTACTTC. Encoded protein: CASSFGTGNNEQYF.

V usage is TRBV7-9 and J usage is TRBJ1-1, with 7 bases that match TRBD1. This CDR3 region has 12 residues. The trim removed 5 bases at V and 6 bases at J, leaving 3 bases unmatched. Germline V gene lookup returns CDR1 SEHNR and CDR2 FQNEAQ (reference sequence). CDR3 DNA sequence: TGTGCCAGCAGCGCCCAGGGGGCTGAAGCTTTCTTT. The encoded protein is CASSAQGAEAFF.

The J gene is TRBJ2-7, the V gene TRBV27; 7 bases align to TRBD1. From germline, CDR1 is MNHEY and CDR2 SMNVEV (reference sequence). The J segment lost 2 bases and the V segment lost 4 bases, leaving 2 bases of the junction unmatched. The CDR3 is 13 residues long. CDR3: CASSYQGAYEQYF. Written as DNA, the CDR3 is TGTGCCAGCAGTTATCAGGGGGCCTACGAGCAGTACTTC.

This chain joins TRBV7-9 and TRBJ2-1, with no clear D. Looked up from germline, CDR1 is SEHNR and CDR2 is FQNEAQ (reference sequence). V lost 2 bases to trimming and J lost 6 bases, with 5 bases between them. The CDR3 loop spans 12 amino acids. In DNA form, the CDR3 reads TGTGCCAGCAGCTTATCCCCCAATGAGCAGTTCTTC. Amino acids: CASSLSPNEQFF.

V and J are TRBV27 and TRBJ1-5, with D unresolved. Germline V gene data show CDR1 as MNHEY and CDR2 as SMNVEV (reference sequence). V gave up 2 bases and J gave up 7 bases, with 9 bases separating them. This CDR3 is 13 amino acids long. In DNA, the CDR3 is TGTGCCAGCAGTTTAACCTGGGGACAGCCCCAGCATTTT. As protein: CASSLTWGQPQHF.

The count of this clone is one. The CDR3 coding sequence is TGTGCCAGCAGCGGAGATCCCAGGACAGGAACTGGGTATGAGCAGTTCTTC. Amino acid sequence: CASSGDPRTGTGYEQFF. This chain links TRBV9 with TRBJ2-1, with TRBD1 matching over 7 bases. Germline loops: CDR1 SGDLS, CDR2 YYNGEE. V shed 3 bases, J shed 8 bases, and the junction held 17 bases outside the gene matches. CDR3 length: 17 amino acids.

The CDR3 nucleotides read TGTGCCAGCAGCTTAAAGGGACTAGCGGGAAACATTCAGTACTTC. It is translated as CASSLKGLAGNIQYF. This chain uses TRBV7-2 with TRBJ2-4; 12 nucleotides align to TRBD2. The germline gives CDR1 SGHTA, CDR2 FQGNSA. The CDR3 spans 15 residues. V lost 2 bases, J lost 6 bases, and 2 bases stayed unmatched.

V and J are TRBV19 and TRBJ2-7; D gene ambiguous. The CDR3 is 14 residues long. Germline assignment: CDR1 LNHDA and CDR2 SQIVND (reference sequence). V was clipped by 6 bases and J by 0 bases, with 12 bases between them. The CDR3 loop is CASSLTGGSYEQYF. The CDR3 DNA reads TGTGCCAGTAGCCTGACGGGCGGCTCCTACGAGCAGTACTTC.

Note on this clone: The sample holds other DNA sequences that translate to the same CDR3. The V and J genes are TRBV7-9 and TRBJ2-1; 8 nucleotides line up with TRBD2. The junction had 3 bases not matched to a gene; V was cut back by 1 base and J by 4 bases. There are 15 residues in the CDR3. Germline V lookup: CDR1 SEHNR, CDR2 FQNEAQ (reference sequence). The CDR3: CASSLETSGYNEQFF. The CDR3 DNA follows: TGTGCCAGCAGCTTAGAAACTAGCGGTTACAATGAGCAGTTCTTC. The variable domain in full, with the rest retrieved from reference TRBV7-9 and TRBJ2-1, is DTGVSQNPRHKITKRGQNVTFRCDPISEHNRLYWYRQTLGQGPEFLTYFQNEAQLEKSRLLSDRFSAERPKGSFSTLEIQRTEQGDSAMYLCASSLETSGYNEQFFGPGTRLTVL.

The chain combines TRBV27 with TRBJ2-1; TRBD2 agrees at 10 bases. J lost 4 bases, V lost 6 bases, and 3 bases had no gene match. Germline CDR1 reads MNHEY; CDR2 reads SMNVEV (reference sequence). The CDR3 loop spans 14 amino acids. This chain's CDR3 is CASRIAGGYNEQFF. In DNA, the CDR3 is TGTGCCAGCAGAATAGCGGGAGGTTACAATGAGCAGTTCTTC.

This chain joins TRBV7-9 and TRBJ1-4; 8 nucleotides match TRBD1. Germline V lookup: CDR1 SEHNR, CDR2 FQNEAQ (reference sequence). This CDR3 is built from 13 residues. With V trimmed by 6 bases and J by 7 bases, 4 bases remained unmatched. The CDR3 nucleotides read TGTGCCAGCAGGGGAGACAGGGGTGAAAAACTGTTTTTT. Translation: CASRGDRGEKLFF.

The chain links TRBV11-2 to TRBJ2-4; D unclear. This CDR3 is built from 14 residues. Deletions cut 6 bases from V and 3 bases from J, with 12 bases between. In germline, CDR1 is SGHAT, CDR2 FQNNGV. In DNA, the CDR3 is TGTGCCAGCAGTTCTTGGTGGGACAAAAACATTCAGTACTTC. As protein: CASSSWWDKNIQYF.

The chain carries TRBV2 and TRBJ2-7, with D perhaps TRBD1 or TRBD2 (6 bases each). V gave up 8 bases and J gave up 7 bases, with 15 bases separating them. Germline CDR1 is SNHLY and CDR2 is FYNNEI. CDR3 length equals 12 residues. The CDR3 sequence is CASLPGAREQYF. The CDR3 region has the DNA TGTGCCAGCCTTCCGGGGGCGAGGGAGCAGTACTTC.

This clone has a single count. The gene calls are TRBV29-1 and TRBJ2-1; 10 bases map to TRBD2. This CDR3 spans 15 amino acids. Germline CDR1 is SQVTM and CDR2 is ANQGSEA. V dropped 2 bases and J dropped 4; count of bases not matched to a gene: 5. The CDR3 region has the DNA TGCAGCGTTGAATCAGCGGGGGGGTATTACAATGAGCAGTTCTTC. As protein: CSVESAGGYYNEQFF.

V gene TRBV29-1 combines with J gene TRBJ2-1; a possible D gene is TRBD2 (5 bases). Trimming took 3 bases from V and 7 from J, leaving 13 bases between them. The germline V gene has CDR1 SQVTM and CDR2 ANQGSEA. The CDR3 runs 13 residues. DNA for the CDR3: TGCAGCGTTGAGCTGGACTTTATGAATGAGCAGTTCTTC. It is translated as CSVELDFMNEQFF.

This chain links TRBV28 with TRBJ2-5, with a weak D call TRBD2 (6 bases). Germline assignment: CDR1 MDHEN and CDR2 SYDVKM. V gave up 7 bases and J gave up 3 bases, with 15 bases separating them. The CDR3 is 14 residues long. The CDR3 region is CASMAPGGKETQYF. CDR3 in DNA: TGTGCCAGCATGGCGCCTGGGGGGAAAGAGACCCAGTACTTC.

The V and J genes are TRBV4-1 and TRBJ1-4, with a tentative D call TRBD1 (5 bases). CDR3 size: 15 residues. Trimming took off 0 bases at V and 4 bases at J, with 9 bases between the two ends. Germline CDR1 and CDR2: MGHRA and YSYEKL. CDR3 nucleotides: TGCGCCAGCAGCCAAGAGACAGCTTATAATGAAAAACTGTTTTTT. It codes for CASSQETAYNEKLFF.

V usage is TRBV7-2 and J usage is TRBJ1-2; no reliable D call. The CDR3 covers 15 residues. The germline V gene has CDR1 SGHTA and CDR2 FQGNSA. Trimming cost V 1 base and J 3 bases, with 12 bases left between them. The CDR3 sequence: CASSLEPFTYYGYTF. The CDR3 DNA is TGTGCCAGCAGCTTAGAACCGTTTACATACTATGGCTACACCTTC.

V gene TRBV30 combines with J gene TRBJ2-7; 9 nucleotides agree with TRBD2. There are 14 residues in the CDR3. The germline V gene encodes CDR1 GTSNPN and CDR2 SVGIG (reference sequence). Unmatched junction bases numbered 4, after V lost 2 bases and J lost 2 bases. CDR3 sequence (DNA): TGTGCCTGGAGTCCGGGACTAGCCCCCTACGAGCAGTACTTC. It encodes CAWSPGLAPYEQYF.

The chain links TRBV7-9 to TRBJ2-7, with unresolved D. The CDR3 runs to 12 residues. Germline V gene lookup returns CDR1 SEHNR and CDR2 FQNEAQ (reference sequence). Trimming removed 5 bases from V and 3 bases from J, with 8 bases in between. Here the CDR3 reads CASSEDLYEQYF. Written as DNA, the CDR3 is TGTGCCAGCAGCGAAGATCTCTACGAGCAGTACTTC. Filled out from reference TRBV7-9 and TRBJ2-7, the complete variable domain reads DTGVSQNPRHKITKRGQNVTFRCDPISEHNRLYWYRQTLGQGPEFLTYFQNEAQLEKSRLLSDRFSAERPKGSFSTLEIQRTEQGDSAMYLCASSEDLYEQYFGPGTRLTVT.

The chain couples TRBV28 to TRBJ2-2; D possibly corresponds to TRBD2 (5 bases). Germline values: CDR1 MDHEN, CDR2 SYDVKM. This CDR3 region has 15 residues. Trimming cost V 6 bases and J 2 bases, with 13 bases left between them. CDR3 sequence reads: CASSAPGINTGELFF. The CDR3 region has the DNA TGTGCCAGCAGCGCCCCCGGGATTAACACCGGGGAGCTGTTTTTT. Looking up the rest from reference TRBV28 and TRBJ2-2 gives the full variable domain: DVKVTQSSRYLVKRTGEKVFLECVQDMDHENMFWYRQDPGLGLRLIYFSYDVKMKEKGDIPEGYSVSREKKERFSLILESASTNQTSMYLCASSAPGINTGELFFGEGSRLTVL.